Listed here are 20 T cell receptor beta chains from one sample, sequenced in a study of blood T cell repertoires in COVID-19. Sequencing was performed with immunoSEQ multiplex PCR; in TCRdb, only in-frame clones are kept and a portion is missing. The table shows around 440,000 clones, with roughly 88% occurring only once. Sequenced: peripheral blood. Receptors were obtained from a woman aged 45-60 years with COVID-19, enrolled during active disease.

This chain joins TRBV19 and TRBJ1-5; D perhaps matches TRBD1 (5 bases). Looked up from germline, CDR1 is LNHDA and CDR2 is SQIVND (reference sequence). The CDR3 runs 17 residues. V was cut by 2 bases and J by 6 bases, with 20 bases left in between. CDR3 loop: CASSIRPPTGGGQPQHF. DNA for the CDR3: TGTGCCAGTAGTATAAGACCCCCAACGGGGGGAGGTCAGCCCCAGCATTTT.

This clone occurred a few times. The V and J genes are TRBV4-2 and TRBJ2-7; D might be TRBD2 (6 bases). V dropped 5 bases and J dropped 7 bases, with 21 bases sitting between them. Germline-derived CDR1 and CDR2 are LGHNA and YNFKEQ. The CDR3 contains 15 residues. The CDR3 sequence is CASSFTGTSLMEQYF. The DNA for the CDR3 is TGTGCCAGCAGCTTCACCGGGACTTCCCTTATGGAGCAGTACTTC.

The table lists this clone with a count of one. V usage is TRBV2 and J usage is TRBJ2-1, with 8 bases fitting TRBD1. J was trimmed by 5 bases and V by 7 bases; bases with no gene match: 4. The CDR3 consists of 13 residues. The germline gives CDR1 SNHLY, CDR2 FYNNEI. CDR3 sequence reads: CASTRDRNNEQFF. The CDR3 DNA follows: TGTGCCAGCACTCGGGACAGGAACAATGAGCAGTTCTTC.

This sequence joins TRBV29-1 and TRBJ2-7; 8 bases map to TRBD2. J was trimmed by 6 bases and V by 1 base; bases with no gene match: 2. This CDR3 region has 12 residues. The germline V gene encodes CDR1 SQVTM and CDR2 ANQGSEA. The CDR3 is CSVEGRGAEQYF. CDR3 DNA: TGCAGCGTTGAAGGGCGGGGGGCCGAGCAGTACTTC.

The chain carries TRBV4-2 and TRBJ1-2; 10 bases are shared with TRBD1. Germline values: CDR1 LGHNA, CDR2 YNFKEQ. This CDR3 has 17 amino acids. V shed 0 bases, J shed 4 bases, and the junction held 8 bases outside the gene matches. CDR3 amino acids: CASSQDEGQGGVYGYTF. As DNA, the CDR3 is TGTGCCAGCAGCCAAGATGAAGGACAGGGGGGAGTCTATGGCTACACCTTC.

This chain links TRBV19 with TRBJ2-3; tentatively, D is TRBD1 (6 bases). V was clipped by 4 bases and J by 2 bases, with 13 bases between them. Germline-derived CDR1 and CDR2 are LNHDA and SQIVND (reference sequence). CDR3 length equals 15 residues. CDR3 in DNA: TGTGCCAGTAGTAGGGGGCCAGGGGCCACAGATACGCAGTATTTT. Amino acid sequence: CASSRGPGATDTQYF.

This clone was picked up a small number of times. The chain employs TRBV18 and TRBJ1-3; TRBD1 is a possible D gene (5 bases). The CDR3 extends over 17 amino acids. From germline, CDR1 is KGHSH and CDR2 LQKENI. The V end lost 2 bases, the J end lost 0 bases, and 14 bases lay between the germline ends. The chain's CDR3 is CASSPSGGYRSGNTIYF. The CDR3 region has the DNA TGTGCCAGCTCACCATCCGGGGGTTACCGCTCTGGAAACACCATATATTTT.

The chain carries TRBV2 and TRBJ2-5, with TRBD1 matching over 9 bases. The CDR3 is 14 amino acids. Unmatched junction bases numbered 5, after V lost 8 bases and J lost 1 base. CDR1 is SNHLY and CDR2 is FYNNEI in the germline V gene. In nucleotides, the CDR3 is TGTGCCAGCTGGGGACAGGGACCCCAAGAGACCCAGTACTTC. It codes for CASWGQGPQETQYF.

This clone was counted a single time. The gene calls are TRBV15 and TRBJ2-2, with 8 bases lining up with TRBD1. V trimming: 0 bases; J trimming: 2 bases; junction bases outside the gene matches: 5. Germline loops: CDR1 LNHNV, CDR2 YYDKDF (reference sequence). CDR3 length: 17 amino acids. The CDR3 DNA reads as TGTGCCACCAGCAGAGATTTGGGACAGGTTAACACCGGGGAGCTGTTTTTT. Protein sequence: CATSRDLGQVNTGELFF.

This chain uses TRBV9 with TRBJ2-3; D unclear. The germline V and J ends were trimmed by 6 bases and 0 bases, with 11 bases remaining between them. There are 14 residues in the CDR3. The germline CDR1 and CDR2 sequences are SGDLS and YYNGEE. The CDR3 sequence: CASKPSPSTDTQYF. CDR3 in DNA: TGTGCCAGCAAGCCCTCTCCCAGCACAGATACGCAGTATTTT.

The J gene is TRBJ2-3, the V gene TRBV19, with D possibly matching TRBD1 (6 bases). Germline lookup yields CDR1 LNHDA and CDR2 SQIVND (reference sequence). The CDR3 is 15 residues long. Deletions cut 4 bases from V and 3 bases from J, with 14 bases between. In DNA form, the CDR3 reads TGTGCCAGTAGTAAGTTACAGGGAGTGACAGATACGCAGTATTTT. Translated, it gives CASSKLQGVTDTQYF.

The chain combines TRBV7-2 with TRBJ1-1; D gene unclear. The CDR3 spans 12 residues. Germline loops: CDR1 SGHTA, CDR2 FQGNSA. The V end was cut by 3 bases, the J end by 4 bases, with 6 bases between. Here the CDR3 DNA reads TGTGCCAGCAGCTTTAGTAGCACTGAAGCTTTCTTT. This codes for CASSFSSTEAFF. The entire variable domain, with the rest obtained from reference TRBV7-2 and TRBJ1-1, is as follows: GAGVSQSPSNKVTEKGKDVELRCDPISGHTALYWYRQSLGQGLEFLIYFQGNSAPDKSGLPSDRFSAERTGGSVSTLTIQRTQQEDSAVYLCASSFSSTEAFFGQGTRLTVV.

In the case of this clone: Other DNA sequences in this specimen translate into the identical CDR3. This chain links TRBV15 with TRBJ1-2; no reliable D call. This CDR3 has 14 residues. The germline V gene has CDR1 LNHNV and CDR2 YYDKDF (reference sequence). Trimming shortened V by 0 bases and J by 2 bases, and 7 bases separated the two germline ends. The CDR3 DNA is TGTGCCACCAGCAGAGATCGCGGAAACTATGGCTACACCTTC. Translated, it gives CATSRDRGNYGYTF.

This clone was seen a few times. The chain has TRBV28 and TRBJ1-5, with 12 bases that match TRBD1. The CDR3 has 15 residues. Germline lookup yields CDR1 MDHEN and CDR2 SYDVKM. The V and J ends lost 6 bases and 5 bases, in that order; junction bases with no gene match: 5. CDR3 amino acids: CASRGTGGEDQPQHF. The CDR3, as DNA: TGTGCCAGCAGGGGGACAGGGGGCGAAGATCAGCCCCAGCATTTT.

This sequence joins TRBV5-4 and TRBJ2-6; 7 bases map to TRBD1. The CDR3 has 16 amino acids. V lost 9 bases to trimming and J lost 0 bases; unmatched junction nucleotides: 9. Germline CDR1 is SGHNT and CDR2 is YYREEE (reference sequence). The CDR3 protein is CATKGQLHSGANVLTF. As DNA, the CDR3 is TGTGCCACCAAGGGACAGCTACACTCTGGGGCCAACGTCCTGACTTTC.

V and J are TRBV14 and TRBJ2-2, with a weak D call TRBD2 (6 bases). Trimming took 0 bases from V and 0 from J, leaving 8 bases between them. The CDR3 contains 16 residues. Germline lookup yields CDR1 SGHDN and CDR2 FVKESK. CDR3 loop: CASSQEGGPNTGELFF. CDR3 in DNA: TGTGCCAGCAGCCAAGAAGGAGGGCCGAACACCGGGGAGCTGTTTTTT.

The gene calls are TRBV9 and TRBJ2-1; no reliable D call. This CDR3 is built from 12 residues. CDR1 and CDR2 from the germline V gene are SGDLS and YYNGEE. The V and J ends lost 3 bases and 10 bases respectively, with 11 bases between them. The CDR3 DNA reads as TGTGCCAGCAGCGATCGTACAAACGAGCAGTTCTTC. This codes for CASSDRTNEQFF.

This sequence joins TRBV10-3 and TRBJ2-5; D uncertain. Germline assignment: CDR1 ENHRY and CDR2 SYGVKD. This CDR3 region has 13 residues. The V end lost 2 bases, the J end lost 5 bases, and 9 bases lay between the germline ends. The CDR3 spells CAISEASMETQYF. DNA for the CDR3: TGTGCCATCAGTGAGGCTAGTATGGAGACCCAGTACTTC.

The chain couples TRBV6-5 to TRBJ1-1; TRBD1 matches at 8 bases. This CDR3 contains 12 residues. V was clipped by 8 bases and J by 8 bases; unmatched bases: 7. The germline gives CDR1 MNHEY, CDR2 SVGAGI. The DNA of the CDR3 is TGTGCCAGCGGATGGACAGGGTTCGAAGCTTTCTTT. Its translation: CASGWTGFEAFF.

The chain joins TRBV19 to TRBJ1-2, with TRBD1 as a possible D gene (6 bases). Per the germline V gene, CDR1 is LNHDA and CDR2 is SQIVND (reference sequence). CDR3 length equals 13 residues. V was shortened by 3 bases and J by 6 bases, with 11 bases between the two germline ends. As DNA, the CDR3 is TGTGCCAGTAGTATCAGGGCAGGGGATGGCTACACCTTC. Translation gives CASSIRAGDGYTF.